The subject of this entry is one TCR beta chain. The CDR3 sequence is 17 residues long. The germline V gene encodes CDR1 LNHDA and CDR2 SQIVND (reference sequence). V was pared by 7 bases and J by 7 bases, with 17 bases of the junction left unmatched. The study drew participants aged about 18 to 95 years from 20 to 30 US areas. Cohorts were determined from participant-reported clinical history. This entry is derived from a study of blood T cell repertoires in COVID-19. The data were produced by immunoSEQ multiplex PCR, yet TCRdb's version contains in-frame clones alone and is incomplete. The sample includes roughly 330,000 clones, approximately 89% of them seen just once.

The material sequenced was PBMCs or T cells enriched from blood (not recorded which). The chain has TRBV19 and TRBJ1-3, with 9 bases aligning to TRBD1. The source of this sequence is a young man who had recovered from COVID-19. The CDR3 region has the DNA TGTGCCAGTACCCTCGGCCCGGGACAGGGTCTCTTGAACACCATATATTTT. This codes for CASTLGPGQGLLNTIYF.